Listed below are T cell receptor beta chains from one sample, sequenced in a study of identical twins. TCRdb ran MiXCR on the 5' RACE reads and lists one entry per CDR3 protein. This table holds 500,000 to 600,000 distinct CDR3 sequences, roughly 21% found once. These data were likewise used in another study, on T cells expressing NK-cell markers.

The sample was CD4+ T cells sorted from blood. The source is a woman aged 18-29 years in good health. The CDR3 runs from the conserved cysteine through the conserved F or W.

>TRBJ1-1|TRBV6-1
CASSRTNRGTEAFF
>TRBJ2-3|TRBV7-2
CASSLVGPITDTQYF
>TRBJ2-3|TRBV20-1
CSATRAGGADTQYF
>TRBJ2-1|TRBV9
CASSAAGDRYNEQFF
>TRBJ2-3|TRBV10-3
CAIKRGPSTDTQYF
>TRBJ2-7|TRBV2
CANARDPVREQYF
>TRBJ1-5|TRBV20-1
CSAPEGKVGQPQHF
>TRBJ2-6|TRBV7-8
CASSLVLHSGANVLTF
>TRBJ2-6|TRBV20-1
CSAPRGGSGANVLTF
>TRBJ2-7|TRBV2
CASSRQTGTEQYF
>TRBJ2-3|TRBV4-3
CASSQDLSGRLTDTQYF
>TRBJ2-7|TRBV29-1
CSVGGPLSEQYF
>TRBJ2-2|TRBV11-2
CASSLRPTGELFF
>TRBJ2-5|TRBV7-2
CASKNAETQYF
>TRBJ2-1|TRBV15
CATRTGGVHGVNEQFF
>TRBJ2-2|TRBV18
CASSPSGGRREELFF
>TRBJ1-1|TRBV29-1
CSVDRGFTEAFF
>TRBJ1-6|TRBV10-3
CAIRTGLSYNSPLHF
>TRBJ1-4|TRBV18
CASSLRNLGEKLFF
>TRBJ2-1|TRBV7-2
CASSPQAAGTYNEQFF
>TRBJ2-3|TRBV4-2
CASSQEGGLETDTQYF
>TRBJ1-2|TRBV6-5
CASFTRGYGYTF
>TRBJ2-5|TRBV15
CATSRDPWETQYF
>TRBJ1-2|TRBV27
CASGDLGGGDDYGYTF
>TRBJ2-1|TRBV9
CASSVVADPYNEQFF
>TRBJ2-1|TRBV7-2
CASSLGRISTEQFF
>TRBJ2-5|TRBV27
CASRGTSGGAQYF
>TRBJ2-1|TRBV5-1
CASSLDEASGYNEQFF
>TRBJ2-1|TRBV12-3/TRBV12-4
CASNTLSGTSRNNEQFF
>TRBJ2-3|TRBV5-1
CASTRLAVSDTQYF
>TRBJ2-7|TRBV5-4
CASSGTNSYEQYF
>TRBJ1-6|TRBV3-1
CASSQGVRGRTPLHF
>TRBJ1-3|TRBV7-2
CASSLNRVSGNTIYF
>TRBJ2-7|TRBV6-4
CATSAGTGGAYEQYF
>TRBJ2-2|TRBV19
CASSHPAGRAGELFF
>TRBJ1-1|TRBV7-8
CASSQRWNTEAFF
>TRBJ2-2|TRBV10-3
CAISLTSGSETGELFF
>TRBJ2-7|TRBV5-6
CASTLASTYNEQYF
>TRBJ1-5|TRBV5-1
CASSSWTGQPQHF
>TRBJ1-5|TRBV20-1
CSALGQGNQPQHF
>TRBJ1-2|TRBV4-2
CASSQDGTPGGYGYTF
>TRBJ2-5|TRBV3-1
CASSQFFALGPKETQYF
>TRBJ1-1|TRBV29-1
CSVEWGNTEAFF
>TRBJ2-7|TRBV20-1
CSADRGRDEQYF
>TRBJ2-7|TRBV9
CASSANTRDRVYEQYF
>TRBJ1-6|TRBV5-5
CASSPTGGLSPLHF
>TRBJ2-7|TRBV29-1
CSVEGRGGFQYF
>TRBJ2-3|TRBV5-1
CASSTTQTEEDTDTQYF
>TRBJ1-4|TRBV12-3/TRBV12-4
CASSTTGTGLEKLFF
>TRBJ1-2|TRBV20-1
CSASAGGGVRGYTF
>TRBJ1-1|TRBV7-9
CASSKGTGVTRASEAFF
>TRBJ2-1|TRBV12-5
CASGLLAYNEQFF
>TRBJ1-2|TRBV5-1
CASSTGVANYGYTF
>TRBJ2-7|TRBV5-1
CASSLHRDSSYEQYF
>TRBJ1-2|TRBV9
CASSTETDHSHYGYTF
>TRBJ1-2|TRBV6-1
CASRGGDRVGSGYTF
>TRBJ1-3|TRBV2
CATRQILSGNTIYF
>TRBJ1-6|TRBV6-5
CASSYGGSGSPLHF
>TRBJ2-1|TRBV12-3/TRBV12-4
CASRYRRDAFNEQFF
>TRBJ2-7|TRBV20-1
CSAAAYRDGEQYF